This TCR beta chain emerged from a study of human T cells and chemical hapten exposure. Study details: Slight differences in pooled library volume were the main source of varying TCR yields across samples.

Only a few counts were recorded for this clonotype. Its antigen is not known. The CDR3 consists of 13 residues. Trimming took off 0 bases at V and 8 bases at J, with 12 bases between the two ends. Germline lookup yields CDR1 DFQATT and CDR2 SNEGSKA (reference sequence). For the library, individual cDNA molecules each received unique molecular identifiers. Under the authors' procedure: Sample TCR totals centred on a median of around 92,000, ranging about 20,000 to 700,000. Each CDR3 protein gets one entry after TCRdb re-called the 5' RACE reads with MiXCR. None of the V and J calls come from the authors' own analysis; TCRdb made them. The table lists under 150,000 distinct CDR3 sequences, more than 15% of them singletons. The study extracted total RNA from unfractionated whole blood. General observations from the study: DPC sensitization did not alter TCRs above 1 in 1000 frequency.

The source of this sequence is a human donor in good health. The chain has TRBV20-1 and TRBJ2-3; D unclear. For the CDR3, the DNA is TGCAGTGCTAGAGATTTCGGCTTGCGTACGCAGTATTTT. Its protein is CSARDFGLRTQYF.